This is a list of T cell receptor beta chains from one sample in a study of blood T cell repertoires in COVID-19. Data came from immunoSEQ multiplex PCR; TCRdb stores just in-frame clones and leaves some out. The profile covers 90,000 or so clones, with about 89% appearing a single time and approximately 18% taken by the ten largest. Source material: peripheral blood. All receptors derive from a human donor in a cohort sampled during active COVID-19. The CDR3 runs from the conserved cysteine through the conserved F or W. The D gene is left open where the match is weak. Some rows have no size entry. The others give once, few or many, or a class for an expanded clone.

. | TRBJ1-2 | TRBV5-6 | . | TGTGCCAGCAGCTTGAGGCAATCGGGGGGCTACACCTTC | CASSLRQSGGYTF
. | TRBJ2-2 | TRBV11-3 | . | TGTGCCAGCAGCTTAGATGAGACCGGGGAGCTGTTTTTT | CASSLDETGELFF
. | TRBJ2-1 | TRBV28 | TRBD2 | TGTGCCAGCCTCTCCGCTGGGGTAGCGGGGGAGCAGTTCTTC | CASLSAGVAGEQFF
. | TRBJ2-1 | TRBV19 | . | TGTGCCAGTAGTATCAGGGGTGGCCTATTGAATGAGCAGTTCTTC | CASSIRGGLLNEQFF
. | TRBJ1-1 | TRBV7-9 | . | TGTGCCAGCAGCTTCAGACAGTTGAACACTGAAGCTTTCTTT | CASSFRQLNTEAFF
. | TRBJ1-2 | TRBV30 | . | TGTGCCTGGAGTCCAGGGTGGGTAGCTAACTATGGCTACACCTTC | CAWSPGWVANYGYTF
. | TRBJ1-6 | TRBV3-1/TRBV3-2 | . | TGTGCCAGCAGCCAAGGAGGCTTTAGAGCCCTCCACTTT | CASSQGGFRALHF
. | TRBJ1-5 | TRBV11-2 | . | TGTGCCAGCAGCTTCGGCAGGGGTAGGAATCAGCCCCAGCATTTT | CASSFGRGRNQPQHF
. | TRBJ2-3 | TRBV11-2 | . | TGTGCCAGCAGCCCCGAGTATAGCACAGATACGCAGTATTTT | CASSPEYSTDTQYF
once | TRBJ2-5 | TRBV5-1 | TRBD1 | TGCGCCAGCAGCTTCCGACAGGGCGGAGAGACCCAGTACTTC | CASSFRQGGETQYF
. | TRBJ2-5 | TRBV5-1 | TRBD2 | TGCGCCAGCAGCCCGGGACTAGCGGGGACACTGGGAGAGACCCAGTACTTC | CASSPGLAGTLGETQYF
once | TRBJ1-1 | TRBV7-9 | . | TGTGCCAGCAGCTTTTTACGGGATTTGAACACTGAAGCTTTCTTT | CASSFLRDLNTEAFF
. | TRBJ2-7 | TRBV5-1 | . | TGCGCCAGCAGCTTGGCCTTGGCAGGGGAGTACGAGCAGTACTTC | CASSLALAGEYEQYF
. | TRBJ2-7 | TRBV5-4 | . | TGTGCCAGCAAACGATCCGGGAGCATCACCTACGAGCAGTACTTC | CASKRSGSITYEQYF
. | TRBJ1-1 | TRBV7-6 | . | TGTGCCAGCAGCTGGGGGAGGTTGAACACTGAAGCTTTCTTT | CASSWGRLNTEAFF
. | TRBJ2-7 | TRBV29-1 | TRBD2 | TGCAGCGTTGAAGATGGGGGGGTGTACGAGCAGTACTTC | CSVEDGGVYEQYF
. | TRBJ2-3 | TRBV30 | TRBD1 | TGTGCCTGGAGTACAGGGGGCGCGGATACGCAGTATTTT | CAWSTGGADTQYF
. | TRBJ1-1 | TRBV18 | . | TGTGCCAGCTCATCCCTGACCGGGGACACTGAAGCTTTCTTT | CASSSLTGDTEAFF
. | TRBJ2-3 | TRBV9 | . | TGTGCCAGCAGCGTGGCCCCTGGCGGATCAGACACAGATACGCAGTATTTT | CASSVAPGGSDTDTQYF
. | TRBJ2-5 | TRBV3-1/TRBV3-2 | TRBD2 | TGTGCCAGCAGCCAGGGGGGACTAGCGAGAGAGACCCAGTACTTC | CASSQGGLARETQYF
. | TRBJ2-7 | TRBV5-3 | TRBD1 | TGTGCCAGAAGCTTGCAGGGGGACGAGCAGTACTTC | CARSLQGDEQYF
. | TRBJ1-3 | TRBV19 | . | TGTGCCAGTAGTCGAAGGGGAGGGCCTGAAAACACCATATATTTT | CASSRRGGPENTIYF
once | TRBJ1-2 | TRBV5-1 | TRBD1 | TGCGCCAGCAGCTCCCGACAGGGACCATACTATGGCTACACCTTC | CASSSRQGPYYGYTF
. | TRBJ2-1 | TRBV29-1 | TRBD1 | TGCAGCGTCCAGGCTCGACAGGGTGGGTTGAATGAGCAGTTCTTC | CSVQARQGGLNEQFF
few | TRBJ1-4 | TRBV19 | TRBD1 | TGTGCCAGTAGTATACAGGACAGGATTAACGAAAAACTGTTTTTT | CASSIQDRINEKLFF
once | TRBJ2-3 | TRBV6-5 | TRBD1 | TGTGCCAGCAGTTACTCGGGACAGCCTAGCACAGATACGCAGTATTTT | CASSYSGQPSTDTQYF
once | TRBJ1-2 | TRBV19 | TRBD1 | TGTGCCAGTAGTCCCGGGACAGGGGCTGGCTATGGCTACACCTTC | CASSPGTGAGYGYTF
few | TRBJ2-1 | TRBV20-1 | TRBD2 | TGCAGTGCTAGTGACCCCAGCGGGGGGGCTGCCTACAATGAGCAGTTCTTC | CSASDPSGGAAYNEQFF
. | TRBJ1-4 | TRBV27 | TRBD1 | TGTGCCAGCAGTCTAAGACAGGGCCCTAATGAAAAACTGTTTTTT | CASSLRQGPNEKLFF
. | TRBJ2-7 | TRBV6-4 | TRBD1 | TGTGCCAACGACAGGGCGGCCTACGAGCAGTACTTC | CANDRAAYEQYF
. | TRBJ1-4 | TRBV28 | TRBD1 | TGTGCCAGCAGATCCGGGACAGGGGTGTTGGAACTGTTTTTT | CASRSGTGVLELFF
. | TRBJ2-3 | TRBV5-1 | . | TGCGCCAGCAGCTGGCCCGGGGCAGATACGCAGTATTTT | CASSWPGADTQYF
. | TRBJ1-1 | TRBV4-1 | . | TGCGCCAGCAGCCAAGATAAGGAAAGGGAGGTGACTGAAGCTTTCTTT | CASSQDKEREVTEAFF
. | TRBJ2-7 | TRBV6-4 | . | TGTGCCAGCAGTCAAGGGGGAGGGTACGAGCAGTACTTC | CASSQGGGYEQYF
. | TRBJ2-7 | TRBV7-8 | . | TGTGCCAGCAGCCGCCAAAATTTTTACGAGCAGTACTTC | CASSRQNFYEQYF
. | TRBJ1-1 | TRBV12-3/TRBV12-4 | . | TGTGCCAGCAGTTTCGGGGGAAACACTGAAGCTTTCTTT | CASSFGGNTEAFF